The present TCR beta chain was sequenced within a study of blood T cell repertoires in COVID-19. Overall study: Samples of COVID-19 (acute and convalescent) were obtained from the United States, Italy and Spain.

The cohort comprised adults aged about 18 to 100 years residing in 20 to 25 US areas. Each recovered donor of Cohort 3 presented with two negative PCRs, clearance, or symptom resolution. Trimming took 3 bases from V and 4 from J; bases not matched to a gene: 9. This CDR3 comprises 17 residues. Germline V CDR1 and CDR2: MNHNS, SASEGT. As originally analysed: Counts of nucleated cells, estimated from reference gene primer amplification, were obtained. The table came from immunoSEQ multiplex PCR; TCRdb's copy has only in-frame clones and leaves some out. V and J calls and clone size come straight from that table; D and trimming were deduced from the DNA. The repertoire holds approximately 490,000 clones, 70% to 90% seen once, with approximately 8% in the top ten.

The genes are TRBV6-1 and TRBJ2-3; 11 bases are a match to TRBD2. The receptor was isolated from a woman aged 55-75 years who had recovered from COVID-19. The sample comprised PBMCs or T cells enriched from blood (not recorded which). CDR3 loop: CASSELAGGLGPDTQYF. The CDR3, as DNA: TGTGCCAGCAGTGAGTTAGCGGGGGGGCTCGGACCAGATACGCAGTATTTT.